Reported below is one TCR beta chain. What it binds is unknown. This specimen comes from a study of cytomegalovirus exposure and HLA in healthy donors. V shed 6 bases and J shed 6 bases, with 12 bases lying between them. Germline CDR1 SNHLY, CDR2 FYNNEI. The CDR3 runs 12 residues. Primers for the PCR totalled 60 Vbeta and 13 Jbeta. Repertoires were generated with immunoSEQ multiplex PCR, while TCRdb's copy carries only in-frame clones and drops some. Seen here are about 160,000 clones, around 79% observed once, and the top ten hold 6% to 8%. Points from the study as a whole: Researchers reported that a few CMV-associated chains were confirmed in vitro as CMV antigen-specific.

The chain carries TRBV2 and TRBJ2-7; D uncertain. The sequence was collected from a male donor in good health and CMV-seropositive. The source material was PBMCs. The CDR3 sequence is CASRRIGGEQYF. CDR3 sequence (DNA): TGTGCCAGCAGGAGGATCGGCGGCGAGCAGTACTTC.